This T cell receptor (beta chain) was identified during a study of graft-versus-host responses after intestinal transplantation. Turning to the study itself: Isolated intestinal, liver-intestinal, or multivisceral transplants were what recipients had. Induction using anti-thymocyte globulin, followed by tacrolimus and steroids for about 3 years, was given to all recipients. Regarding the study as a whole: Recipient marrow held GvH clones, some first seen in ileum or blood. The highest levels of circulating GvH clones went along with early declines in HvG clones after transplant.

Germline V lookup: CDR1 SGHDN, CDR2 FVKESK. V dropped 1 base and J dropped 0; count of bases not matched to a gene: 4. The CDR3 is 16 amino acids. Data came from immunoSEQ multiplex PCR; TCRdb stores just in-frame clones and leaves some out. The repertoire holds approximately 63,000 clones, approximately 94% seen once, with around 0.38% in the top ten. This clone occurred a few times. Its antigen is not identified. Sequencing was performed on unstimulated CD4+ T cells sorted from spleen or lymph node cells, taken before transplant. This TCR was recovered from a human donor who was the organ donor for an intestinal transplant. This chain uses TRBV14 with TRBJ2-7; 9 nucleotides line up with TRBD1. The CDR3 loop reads CASSQATGGASYEQYF. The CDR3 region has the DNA TGTGCCAGCAGCCAAGCTACAGGGGGCGCCTCCTACGAGCAGTACTTC. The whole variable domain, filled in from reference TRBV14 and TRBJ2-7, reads EAGVTQFPSHSVIEKGQTVTLRCDPISGHDNLYWYRRVMGKEIKFLLHFVKESKQDESGMPNNRFLAERTGGTYSTLKVQPAELEDSGVYFCASSQATGGASYEQYFGPGTRLTVT.